This TCR beta chain stems from a study of human T cells and chemical hapten exposure. Study details: Per-sample TCR yields varied mainly from small pooled library volume differences. General study points: With regard to DPC sensitization, TCRs above 1 in 1000 frequency did not change. The study found expanded TCRs formed significantly more large CDR3 similarity clusters than controls.

Details on this clonotype: What it binds is not known.

This sample's time point: patch test 1, 2 weeks after DPC sensitization. Treatment of the sample: therapeutic diphenylcyclopropenone sensitization with weekly scalp DPC. The study's library attached unique molecular identifiers to single cDNA molecules. Each CDR3 protein gets one entry after TCRdb re-called the RACE reads with MiXCR. This sample carries some 400,000 distinct CDR3 sequences, roughly 4.8% of them seen once, and the ten largest clones take around 2%. The CDR3 extends over 12 amino acids. The germline V and J ends were trimmed by 7 bases and 4 bases, with 10 bases remaining between them. The germline V gene encodes CDR1 DFQATT and CDR2 SNEGSKA (reference sequence).

The chain links TRBV20-1 to TRBJ1-4; unclear D gene. The sequences come from whole blood, collected in connection with sensitization to the hapten diphenylcyclopropenone (DPC). This TCR came from a woman aged 45-65 years with alopecia areata. Some clones in this sample may be carry-over from other donors' samples. The CDR3, as DNA: TGCAGTGGTCAGAGTCATAATGAAAAACTGTTTTTT. It encodes CSGQSHNEKLFF.